These 30 T cell receptor beta chains were all obtained from the same sample, sequenced in a study of blood T cell repertoires in COVID-19. Repertoires were generated with immunoSEQ multiplex PCR, while TCRdb's copy carries only in-frame clones and drops some. The table has roughly 200,000 clones, approximately 88% seen once. The sequenced sample consisted of peripheral blood. All receptors derive from a man aged 35 to 55 with acute or convalescent COVID-19.

This chain uses TRBV27 with TRBJ2-1, with TRBD2 matching over 9 bases. The trim removed 6 bases at V and 10 bases at J, leaving 13 bases unmatched. Germline CDR1 reads MNHEY; CDR2 reads SMNVEV (reference sequence). CDR3 size: 15 residues. The CDR3 DNA sequence: TGTGCCAGCAGCCCTTTAGCGGGAGATTTCTGGGAGCAGTTCTTC. Translated, it gives CASSPLAGDFWEQFF.

The CDR3 DNA is TGTGCCACCAGCAGAGATATTGGGACGGGAGGTCCGCTAGAGACCCAGTACTTC. It translates to CATSRDIGTGGPLETQYF. The rearrangement links TRBV15 to TRBJ2-5; TRBD2 matches 7 bases. V shed 0 bases, J shed 4 bases, and the junction held 14 bases outside the gene matches. This CDR3 has 18 residues. Germline V gene sequence: CDR1 LNHNV, CDR2 YYDKDF (reference sequence).

V gene TRBV19 combines with J gene TRBJ1-2; TRBD1 is a possible D gene (5 bases). Germline V gene data show CDR1 as LNHDA and CDR2 as SQIVND (reference sequence). Trimming stripped 7 bases from V and 2 bases from J, with 8 bases between. The CDR3 extends over 12 amino acids. The chain's CDR3 is CASTGQNYGYTF. The CDR3 DNA is TGTGCCAGTACAGGGCAGAACTATGGCTACACCTTC.

The chain links TRBV12-3 or TRBV12-4 to TRBJ2-3; D unclear. The CDR3 runs to 11 residues. V was shortened by 11 bases and J by 0 bases, with 6 bases between the two germline ends. The CDR3 region has the DNA TGTGCCGGCGGAAGCACAGATACGCAGTATTTT. This translates into CAGGSTDTQYF.

The chain uses TRBV21-1 and TRBJ2-5; TRBD2, the table's D call, lacks a check against the DNA. TRBV21-1 is noted as a pseudogene. The CDR3 is 15 amino acids. As DNA, the CDR3 is TGTGCCAGCAGCAAAGCCCATGGTGGGGAGGAGACCCAGTACTTC. The encoded protein is CASSKAHGGEETQYF.

The chain couples TRBV6-5 to TRBJ2-7, with a tentative D call TRBD2 (6 bases). Trimming stripped 7 bases from V and 7 bases from J, with 17 bases between. CDR3 length equals 13 residues. The germline CDR1 and CDR2 sequences are MNHEY and SVGAGI. For the CDR3, the DNA is TGTGCCAGCACCCGACCGTCGACTAGGGAGCAGTACTTC. Translating gives CASTRPSTREQYF.

CDR3 bases: TGTGCCAGCAGTCCTAAGACGAACACCGGGGAGCTGTTTTTT. Amino acid sequence: CASSPKTNTGELFF. The J gene is TRBJ2-2, the V gene TRBV25-1; D not certain. V was cut by 5 bases and J by 0 bases, with 7 bases left in between. The CDR3 runs 14 residues. In germline, CDR1 is MGHDK, CDR2 SYGVNS.

The V gene is TRBV5-1, the J gene TRBJ1-1; TRBD1 aligns across 9 bases. After removal of 6 bases from V and 8 bases from J, the junction contained 8 bases not matched to a gene. From germline, CDR1 is SGHRS and CDR2 YFSETQ. This CDR3 contains 13 residues. The chain's CDR3 is CASKPGQGPEAFF. DNA for the CDR3: TGCGCCAGCAAACCGGGACAGGGTCCAGAAGCTTTCTTT.

The genes are TRBV29-1 and TRBJ2-3; TRBD2 aligns across 11 bases. J gave up 0 bases and V 6 bases, and 2 bases lay outside the gene matches. This CDR3 spans 14 amino acids. The V gene's germline CDR1 is SQVTM and CDR2 ANQGSEA. This CDR3 reads CSVGLAASTDTQYF. DNA of the CDR3: TGCAGCGTGGGACTAGCGGCTAGCACAGATACGCAGTATTTT.

This clone appeared once. The genes are TRBV7-9 and TRBJ2-2; 10 nucleotides line up with TRBD1. V lost 8 bases to trimming and J lost 5 bases; unmatched junction nucleotides: 8. The CDR3 sequence is 15 residues long. CDR1 and CDR2 (germline): SEHNR, FQNEAQ (reference sequence). CDR3 sequence (DNA): TGTGCCAGCGGGGGACAGGGGAGGATTACCGGGGAGCTGTTTTTT. It yields the protein CASGGQGRITGELFF. The variable domain in full, with the rest retrieved from reference TRBV7-9 and TRBJ2-2, is DTGVSQNPRHKITKRGQNVTFRCDPISEHNRLYWYRQTLGQGPEFLTYFQNEAQLEKSRLLSDRFSAERPKGSFSTLEIQRTEQGDSAMYLCASGGQGRITGELFFGEGSRLTVL.

This clone was seen only a few times. This sample includes further DNA sequences coding for the same CDR3. CDR3 DNA sequence: TGTGCCAGTACCCCCCGCGGGCCTGGAAACACCATATATTTT. Translated, it gives CASTPRGPGNTIYF. V is TRBV19 and J is TRBJ1-3; D is ambiguous. V was pared by 7 bases and J by 2 bases, with 12 bases between. Germline CDR1 reads LNHDA; CDR2 reads SQIVND (reference sequence). The CDR3 is 14 residues long.

The chain employs TRBV7-2 and TRBJ1-1, with a weak D call TRBD1 (6 bases). Germline CDR1 reads SGHTA; CDR2 reads FQGNSA. V was trimmed by 3 bases and J by 3 bases, leaving 11 bases between them. This CDR3 has 14 residues. The CDR3 coding sequence is TGTGCCAGCAGCTTCGGGGGGCAAGACACTGAAGCTTTCTTT. This sequence encodes CASSFGGQDTEAFF. The full variable domain, rest sourced from reference TRBV7-2 and TRBJ1-1, is GAGVSQSPSNKVTEKGKDVELRCDPISGHTALYWYRQSLGQGLEFLIYFQGNSAPDKSGLPSDRFSAERTGGSVSTLTIQRTQQEDSAVYLCASSFGGQDTEAFFGQGTRLTVV.

The chain employs TRBV7-2 and TRBJ1-2, with 7 positions matching TRBD1. This CDR3 contains 13 residues. The V gene end was trimmed by 5 bases and the J gene end by 8 bases; junction bases not matched to a gene: 8. Germline lookup yields CDR1 SGHTA and CDR2 FQGNSA. The CDR3 coding sequence is TGTGCCAGCAGCCCAATTACAGGGGTGGGCTACACCTTC. Protein: CASSPITGVGYTF.

The chain is built from TRBV27 and TRBJ2-1; 9 bases fit TRBD2. Germline values: CDR1 MNHEY, CDR2 SMNVEV (reference sequence). The CDR3 spans 13 residues. V lost 3 bases, J lost 15 bases, and 9 bases stayed unmatched. The CDR3 is CASSLSAGGTMFF. The CDR3 DNA is TGTGCCAGCAGTTTGTCTGCGGGAGGGACAATGTTCTTC.

CDR3 nucleotide sequence: TGTGCCTACCTCGGGACATCAAGCGAGACCCAGTACTTC. It codes for CAYLGTSSETQYF. The chain joins TRBV30 to TRBJ2-5, with D possibly TRBD1 on 6 matching bases. The CDR3 spans 13 residues. With 7 bases removed from V and 5 bases from J, the gap between germline ends came to 17 bases. Germline V lookup: CDR1 GTSNPN, CDR2 SVGIG (reference sequence).

The rearrangement links TRBV7-3 to TRBJ1-4; D uncertain. Germline-derived CDR1 and CDR2 are SGHTA and FQGTGA. This CDR3 spans 15 amino acids. The V end lost 1 base, the J end lost 5 bases, and 11 bases lay between the germline ends. DNA of the CDR3: TGTGCCAGCAGCTTAAGGGCAGCCCCGAATGAAAAACTGTTTTTT. This sequence encodes CASSLRAAPNEKLFF.

The chain uses TRBV5-4 and TRBJ1-4; TRBD1 matches at 11 bases. Germline V lookup: CDR1 SGHNT, CDR2 YYREEE (reference sequence). With V trimmed by 5 bases and J by 6 bases, 6 bases remained unmatched. This CDR3 has 15 amino acids. CDR3 in DNA: TGTGCCAGCAGGCTAGGGGGACAGGGGGATGAAAAACTGTTTTTT. Protein product: CASRLGGQGDEKLFF.

This chain links TRBV7-8 with TRBJ1-1, with 7 bases identical to TRBD1. Germline CDR1 is SGHVS and CDR2 is FQNEAQ. The J segment lost 14 bases and the V segment lost 5 bases, leaving 14 bases of the junction unmatched. The CDR3 extends over 13 amino acids. CDR3 loop: CASSTSTGFEGFF. The CDR3 DNA reads as TGTGCCAGCAGCACCTCGACAGGGTTTGAGGGATTCTTT. Full variable domain (rest looked up from reference TRBV7-8 and TRBJ1-1): GAGVSQSPRYKVAKRGQDVALRCDPISGHVSLFWYQQALGQGPEFLTYFQNEAQLDKSGLPSDRFFAERPEGSVSTLKIQRTQQEDSAVYLCASSTSTGFEGFFGQGTRLTVV.

The chain combines TRBV10-3 with TRBJ2-1; unclear D gene. Germline V gene sequence: CDR1 ENHRY, CDR2 SYGVKD. Trimming took 0 bases from V and 0 from J, leaving 12 bases between them. CDR3 length: 17 residues. The DNA for the CDR3 is TGTGCCATCAGTGAGTCGTATCCCTCCGGCTCCTACAATGAGCAGTTCTTC. Translated: CAISESYPSGSYNEQFF.

The chain couples TRBV19 to TRBJ2-1; TRBD1 is a possible D gene (6 bases). The germline CDR1 and CDR2 sequences are LNHDA and SQIVND (reference sequence). This CDR3 has 12 amino acids. Deletions cut 10 bases from V and 9 bases from J, with 16 bases between. CDR3 residues: CATHHRVGEQFF. CDR3 nucleotide sequence: TGTGCCACCCACCACAGGGTCGGTGAGCAGTTCTTC.

The chain links TRBV14 to TRBJ1-5, with D uncertain. V was cut by 1 base and J by 1 base, with 5 bases left in between. The CDR3 has 14 residues. The germline V gene encodes CDR1 SGHDN and CDR2 FVKESK. The CDR3 DNA sequence: TGTGCCAGCAGCCAAGTGGGCAGCAATCAGCCCCAGCATTTT. It is translated as CASSQVGSNQPQHF.

The chain combines TRBV6-2 or TRBV6-3 with TRBJ2-2, with 10 bases aligning to TRBD2. The ends lost 2 bases at V and 4 bases at J; junction bases unmatched: 7. Germline V gives CDR1 MNHEY, CDR2 SVGEGT. The CDR3 extends over 17 amino acids. CDR3 in DNA: TGTGCCAGCAGTTACCTGGCTAGCGGGAGTTCCACCGGGGAGCTGTTTTTT. Residues: CASSYLASGSSTGELFF.

CDR3 amino acids: CASSLNSPREQYF. DNA of the CDR3: TGTGCCAGCAGTTTGAACAGTCCTCGGGAGCAGTACTTC. The genes are TRBV28 and TRBJ2-7; D is undetermined. Trimming shortened V by 3 bases and J by 7 bases, and 13 bases separated the two germline ends. Per the germline V gene, CDR1 is MDHEN and CDR2 is SYDVKM. The CDR3 loop spans 13 amino acids.

The chain uses TRBV6-2 or TRBV6-3 and TRBJ2-7; 11 bases line up with TRBD2. Looked up from germline, CDR1 is MNHEY and CDR2 is SVGEGT. CDR3 size: 20 residues. V dropped 0 bases and J dropped 4; count of bases not matched to a gene: 17. The CDR3 reads CASSYSSRGPSTSGTYEQYF. CDR3 nucleotides: TGTGCCAGCAGTTACTCGAGCAGGGGCCCCTCGACTAGCGGGACGTACGAGCAGTACTTC.

Comments on this clone: The junction and the germline gene differ at one end; a read error may be behind it. The chain links TRBV11-2 to TRBJ1-1; D is undetermined. Germline lookup yields CDR1 SGHAT and CDR2 FQNNGV. This CDR3 spans 12 amino acids. CDR3 sequence (DNA): TGTGCCAGCAGCTTTTCGTACACAGAAGCTTTCTTT. Encoded protein: CASSFSYTEAFF. Combining the CDR3 with reference TRBV11-2 and TRBJ1-1 gives the whole variable domain EAGVAQSPRYKIIEKRQSVAFWCNPISGHATLYWYQQILGQGPKLLIQFQNNGVVDDSQLPKDRFSAERLKGVDSTLKIQPAKLEDSAVYLCASSFSYTEAFFGQGTRLTVV.

The chain joins TRBV6-5 to TRBJ2-7; 11 bases are shared with TRBD1. Germline V gives CDR1 MNHEY, CDR2 SVGAGI. There are 14 residues in the CDR3. Trimming removed 6 bases from V and 5 bases from J; junction bases left unmatched: 6. This CDR3 reads CASRKDRGQNEQYF. In DNA, the CDR3 is TGTGCCAGCAGAAAGGACAGGGGGCAAAACGAGCAGTACTTC.

The rearrangement joins TRBV16 to TRBJ1-1; TRBD1 is a possible D gene (6 bases). The CDR3 has 15 residues. Trimming left V 0 bases short and J 5 bases short, with 13 bases between. Germline lookup yields CDR1 KGHSY and CDR2 FQNENV. CDR3 region: CASSQSFPGETEAFF. The CDR3, as DNA: TGTGCCAGCAGCCAATCGTTTCCAGGGGAGACTGAAGCTTTCTTT.

The chain employs TRBV15 and TRBJ2-3; possible D gene TRBD2, 6 bases. The germline V gene encodes CDR1 LNHNV and CDR2 YYDKDF (reference sequence). This CDR3 contains 15 residues. The germline V and J ends were trimmed by 1 base and 1 base, with 9 bases remaining between them. The chain's CDR3 is CATSRVSGGTDTQYF. CDR3 sequence (DNA): TGTGCCACCAGCAGAGTCTCGGGGGGCACAGATACGCAGTATTTT. The complete variable domain, with remaining parts taken from reference TRBV15 and TRBJ2-3, reads DAMVIQNPRYQVTQFGKPVTLSCSQTLNHNVMYWYQQKSSQAPKLLFHYYDKDFNNEADTPDNFQSRRPNTSFCFLDIRSPGLGDTAMYLCATSRVSGGTDTQYFGPGTRLTVL.

The chain joins TRBV5-1 to TRBJ2-1; D is possibly TRBD1 (5 bases). The CDR3 loop spans 13 amino acids. Between the trimmed V and J ends, which lost 4 bases and 9 bases, there was a span of 14 bases. Germline CDR1 and CDR2: SGHRS and YFSETQ. The chain's CDR3 is CASSLEMTAEQFF. DNA for the CDR3: TGCGCCAGCAGCCTGGAAATGACAGCTGAGCAGTTCTTC.

V usage is TRBV6-5 and J usage is TRBJ2-4, with D unclear. Deletions cut 7 bases from V and 0 bases from J, with 10 bases between. Germline-derived CDR1 and CDR2 are MNHEY and SVGAGI. The CDR3 sequence is 14 residues long. The CDR3 nucleotides read TGTGCCAGCAACCCACGACTAGCCAAAAACATTCAGTACTTC. Translating gives CASNPRLAKNIQYF.